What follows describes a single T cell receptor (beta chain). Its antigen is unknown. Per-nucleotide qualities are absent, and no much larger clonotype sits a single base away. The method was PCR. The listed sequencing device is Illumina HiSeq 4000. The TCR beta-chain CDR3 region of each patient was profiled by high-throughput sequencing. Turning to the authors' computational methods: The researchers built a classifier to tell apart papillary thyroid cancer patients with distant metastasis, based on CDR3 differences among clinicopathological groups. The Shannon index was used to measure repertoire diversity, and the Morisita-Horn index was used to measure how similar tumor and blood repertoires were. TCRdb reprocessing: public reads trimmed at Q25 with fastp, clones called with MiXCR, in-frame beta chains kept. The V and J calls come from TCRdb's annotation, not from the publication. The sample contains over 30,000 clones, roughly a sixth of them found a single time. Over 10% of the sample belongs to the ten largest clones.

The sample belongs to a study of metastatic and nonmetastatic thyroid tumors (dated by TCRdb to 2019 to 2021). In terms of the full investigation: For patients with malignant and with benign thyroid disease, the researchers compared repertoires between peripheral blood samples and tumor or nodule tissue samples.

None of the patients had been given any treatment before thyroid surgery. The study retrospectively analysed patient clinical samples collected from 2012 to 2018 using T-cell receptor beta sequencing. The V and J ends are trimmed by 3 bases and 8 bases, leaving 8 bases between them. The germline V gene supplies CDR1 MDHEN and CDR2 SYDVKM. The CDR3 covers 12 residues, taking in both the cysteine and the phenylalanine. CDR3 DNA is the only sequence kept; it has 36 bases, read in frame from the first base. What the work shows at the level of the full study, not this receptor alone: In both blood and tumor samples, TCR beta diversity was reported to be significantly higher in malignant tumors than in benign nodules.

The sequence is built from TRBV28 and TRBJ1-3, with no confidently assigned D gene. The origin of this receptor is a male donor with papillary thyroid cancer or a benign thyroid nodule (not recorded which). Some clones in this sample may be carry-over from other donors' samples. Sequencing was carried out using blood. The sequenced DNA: TGTGCCAGCAGTTTTCCGGTGGACACCATATATTTT. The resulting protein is CASSFPVDTIYF. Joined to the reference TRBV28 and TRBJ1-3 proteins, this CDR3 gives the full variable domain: DVKVTQSSRYLVKRTGEKVFLECVQDMDHENMFWYRQDPGLGLRLIYFSYDVKMKEKGDIPEGYSVSREKKERFSLILESASTNQTSMYLCASSFPVDTIYFGEGSWLTVV.